Detailed here is one TCR beta chain. The identical CDR3 is also encoded by other nucleotide sequences in the sample. These data belong to a study of shared clonotypes between healthy human individuals. Whole-study context: Researchers assigned three CD4 naive, three CD4 memory, two CD8 naive and one CD8 memory plate to each donor.

Sorted-subset replicate PCR reactions were performed with 200 ng DNA, corresponding to roughly 30,000 T cell genomes. Sequencing used immunoSEQ multiplex PCR; TCRdb keeps in-frame clones, though not all of them. The top ten clones hold about 16% of a sample with around 300,000 clones, over 75% of them seen once. CDR1 is SGDLS, CDR2 YYNGEE, per germline. V lost 4 bases and J lost 2, with 3 bases in between. The CDR3 consists of 12 residues. Combining CD45RO+ cells with CCR7-negative CD45RA+ TemRA cells gave CD8 memory. Sequencing was done on a sample of memory CD8+ T cells sorted from blood. Subset here: CD45RO+ cells pooled with CCR7-negative TemRA cells. This clonotype originated in a man between 18 and 35 years old in good health. The V and J genes are TRBV9 and TRBJ2-2; D remains ambiguous. The CDR3 DNA reads TGTGCCAGCAGCCCCAACACCGGGGAGCTGTTTTTT. Translation: CASSPNTGELFF.